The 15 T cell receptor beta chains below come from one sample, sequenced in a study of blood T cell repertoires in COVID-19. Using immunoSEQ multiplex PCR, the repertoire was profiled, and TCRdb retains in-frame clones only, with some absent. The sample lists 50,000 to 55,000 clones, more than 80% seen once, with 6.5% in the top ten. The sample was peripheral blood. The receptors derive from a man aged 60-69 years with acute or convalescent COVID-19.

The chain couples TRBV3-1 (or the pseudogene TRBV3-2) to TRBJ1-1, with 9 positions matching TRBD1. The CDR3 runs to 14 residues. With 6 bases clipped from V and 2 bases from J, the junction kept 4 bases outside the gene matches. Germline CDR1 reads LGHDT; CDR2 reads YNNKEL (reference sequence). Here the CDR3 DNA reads TGTGCCAGCAGTTGGACAGGGGTCAACACTGAAGCTTTCTTT. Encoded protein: CASSWTGVNTEAFF.

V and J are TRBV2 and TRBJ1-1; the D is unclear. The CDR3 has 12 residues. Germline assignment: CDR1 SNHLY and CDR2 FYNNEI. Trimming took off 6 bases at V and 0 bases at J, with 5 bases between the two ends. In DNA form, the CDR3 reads TGTGCCAGCAGCCCTTTGAACACTGAAGCTTTCTTT. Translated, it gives CASSPLNTEAFF.

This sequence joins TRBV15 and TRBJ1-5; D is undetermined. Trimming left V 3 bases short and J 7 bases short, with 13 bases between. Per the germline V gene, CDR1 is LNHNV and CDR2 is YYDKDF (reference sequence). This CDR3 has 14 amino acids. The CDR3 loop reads CATSRGRAGQPQHF. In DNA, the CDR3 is TGTGCCACCAGCAGGGGGAGAGCGGGGCAGCCCCAGCATTTT.

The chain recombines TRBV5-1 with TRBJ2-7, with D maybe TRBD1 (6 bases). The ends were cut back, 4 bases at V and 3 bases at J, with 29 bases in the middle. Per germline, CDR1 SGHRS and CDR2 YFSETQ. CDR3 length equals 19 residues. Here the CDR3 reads CASSRWVNSGTGDNYEQYF. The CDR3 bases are TGCGCCAGCAGCCGGTGGGTCAACTCAGGAACCGGGGACAACTACGAGCAGTACTTC.

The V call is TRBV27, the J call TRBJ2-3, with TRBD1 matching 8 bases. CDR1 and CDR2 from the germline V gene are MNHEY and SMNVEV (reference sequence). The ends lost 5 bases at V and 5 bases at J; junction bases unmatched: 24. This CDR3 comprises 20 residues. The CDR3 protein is CASSPRDRSARRPQGDTQYF. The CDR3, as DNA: TGTGCCAGCAGTCCTAGGGACAGGTCGGCTAGACGACCCCAGGGAGATACGCAGTATTTT.

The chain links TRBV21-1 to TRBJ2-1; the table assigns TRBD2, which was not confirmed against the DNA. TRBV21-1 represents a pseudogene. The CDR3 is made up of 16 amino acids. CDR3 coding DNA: TGTGCCAGCAGCCCCCGGAGCGGGAGCTCCTACAATGAGCAGTTCTTC. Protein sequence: CASSPRSGSSYNEQFF.

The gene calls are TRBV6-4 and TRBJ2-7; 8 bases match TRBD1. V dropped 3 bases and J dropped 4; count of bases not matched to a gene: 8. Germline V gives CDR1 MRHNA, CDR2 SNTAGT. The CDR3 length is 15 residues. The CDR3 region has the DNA TGTGCCAGCAGTGATGATGCAGGGGGCCTGTACGAGCAGTACTTC. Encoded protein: CASSDDAGGLYEQYF.

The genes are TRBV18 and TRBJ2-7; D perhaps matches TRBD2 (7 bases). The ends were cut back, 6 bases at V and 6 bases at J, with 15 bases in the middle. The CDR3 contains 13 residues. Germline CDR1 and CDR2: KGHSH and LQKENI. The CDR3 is CASSPRGGGEQYF. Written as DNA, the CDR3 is TGTGCCAGCTCGCCTAGGGGGGGAGGCGAGCAGTACTTC.

CDR3 bases: TGTGCCAGCAGGATAGCGGGCTCACAAGAGACCCAGTACTTC. Residues: CASRIAGSQETQYF. The chain is built from TRBV5-4 and TRBJ2-5; the match to TRBD2 covers 7 bases. The germline CDR1 and CDR2 sequences are SGHNT and YYREEE (reference sequence). CDR3 length equals 14 residues. V lost 5 bases, J lost 2 bases, and 6 bases stayed unmatched.

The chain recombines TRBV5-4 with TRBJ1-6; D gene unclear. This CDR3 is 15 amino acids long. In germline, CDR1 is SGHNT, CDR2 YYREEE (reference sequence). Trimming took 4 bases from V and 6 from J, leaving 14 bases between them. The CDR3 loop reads CASSREQAPNSPLHF. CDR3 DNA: TGTGCCAGCAGCCGTGAGCAGGCCCCTAATTCACCCCTCCACTTT. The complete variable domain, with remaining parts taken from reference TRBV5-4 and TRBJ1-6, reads ETGVTQSPTHLIKTRGQQVTLRCSSQSGHNTVSWYQQALGQGPQFIFQYYREEENGRGNFPPRFSGLQFPNYSSELNVNALELDDSALYLCASSREQAPNSPLHFGNGTRLTVT.

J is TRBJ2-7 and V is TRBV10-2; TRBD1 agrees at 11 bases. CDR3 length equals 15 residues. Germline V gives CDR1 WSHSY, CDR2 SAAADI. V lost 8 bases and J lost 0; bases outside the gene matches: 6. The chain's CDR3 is CASFSGTGGSYEQYF. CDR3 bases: TGCGCCAGCTTTTCGGGGACAGGGGGCTCCTACGAGCAGTACTTC.

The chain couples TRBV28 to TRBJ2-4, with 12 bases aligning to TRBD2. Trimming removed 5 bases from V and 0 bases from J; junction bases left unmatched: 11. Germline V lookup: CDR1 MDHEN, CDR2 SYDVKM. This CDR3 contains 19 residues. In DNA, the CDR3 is TGTGCCAGCAGTACGACCGGGACTAGCGGGTCTTTAGCCAAAAACATTCAGTACTTC. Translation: CASSTTGTSGSLAKNIQYF.

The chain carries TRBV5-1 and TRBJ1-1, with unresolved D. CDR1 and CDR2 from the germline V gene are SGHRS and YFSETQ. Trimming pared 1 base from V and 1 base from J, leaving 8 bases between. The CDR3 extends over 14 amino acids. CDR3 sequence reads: CASSLFPGNTEAFF. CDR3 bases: TGCGCCAGCAGCTTGTTTCCCGGGAACACTGAAGCTTTCTTT.

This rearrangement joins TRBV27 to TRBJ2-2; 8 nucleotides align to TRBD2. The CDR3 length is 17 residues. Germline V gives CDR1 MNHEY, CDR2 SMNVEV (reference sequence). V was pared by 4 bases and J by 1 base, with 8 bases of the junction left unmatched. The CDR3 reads CASSSREGRMNTGELFF. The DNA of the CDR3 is TGTGCCAGCAGTTCCCGGGAGGGCCGCATGAACACCGGGGAGCTGTTTTTT.

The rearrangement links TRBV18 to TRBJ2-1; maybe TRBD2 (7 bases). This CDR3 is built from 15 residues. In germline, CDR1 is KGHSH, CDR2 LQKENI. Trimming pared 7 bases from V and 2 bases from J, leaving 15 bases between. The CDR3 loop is CASLQGLAAYNEQFF. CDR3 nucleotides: TGTGCCAGCTTGCAGGGGCTAGCGGCCTACAATGAGCAGTTCTTC. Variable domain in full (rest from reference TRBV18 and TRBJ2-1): NAGVMQNPRHLVRRRGQEARLRCSPMKGHSHVYWYRQLPEEGLKFMVYLQKENIIDESGMPKERFSAEFPKEGPSILRIQQVVRGDSAAYFCASLQGLAAYNEQFFGPGTRLTVL.